This T cell receptor beta chain was found in a study of lymphopenia after photon versus proton radiotherapy. The table came from immunoSEQ multiplex PCR; TCRdb's copy has only in-frame clones and leaves some out. The table shows about 42,000 clones, with about 80% occurring only once. This receptor was taken from a woman between 65 and 79 years old with pancreatic cancer. The sequenced sample was peripheral blood, obtained from a patient treated with proton-based radiotherapy.

CDR3 sequence reads: CATGGPGWEQYF. DNA for the CDR3: TGTGCCACCGGAGGGCCGGGTTGGGAGCAGTACTTC. The chain recombines TRBV28 with TRBJ2-7, with D possibly matching TRBD2 (6 bases). The V gene's germline CDR1 is MDHEN and CDR2 SYDVKM. V was pared by 10 bases and J by 7 bases, with 17 bases between. CDR3 length: 12 residues.